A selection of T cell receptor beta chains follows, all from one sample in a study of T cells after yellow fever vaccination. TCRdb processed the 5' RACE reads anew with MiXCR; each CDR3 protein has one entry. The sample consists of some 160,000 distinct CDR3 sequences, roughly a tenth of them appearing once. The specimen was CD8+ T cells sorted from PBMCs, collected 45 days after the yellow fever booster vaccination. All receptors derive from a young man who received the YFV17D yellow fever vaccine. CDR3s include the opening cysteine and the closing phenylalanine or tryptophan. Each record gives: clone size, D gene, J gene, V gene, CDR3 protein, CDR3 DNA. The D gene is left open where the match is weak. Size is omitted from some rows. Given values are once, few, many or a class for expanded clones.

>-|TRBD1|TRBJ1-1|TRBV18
CASSYRGTATEAFF
TGTGCCAGCTCATACCGGGGGACAGCGACTGAAGCTTTCTTT
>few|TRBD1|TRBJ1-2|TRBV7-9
CASSSRRRDRTSNYGYTF
TGTGCCAGCAGCTCTCGGAGACGGGACAGAACTTCTAACTATGGCTACACCTTC
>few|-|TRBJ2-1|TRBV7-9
CASSATQGGEQFF
TGTGCCAGCAGCGCGACGCAGGGAGGTGAGCAGTTCTTC
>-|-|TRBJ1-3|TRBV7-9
CASSAGGGPGNTIYF
TGTGCCAGCAGCGCGGGGGGGGGCCCCGGCAACACCATATATTTT
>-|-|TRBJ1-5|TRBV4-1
CASSYGQLYSNQPQHF
TGCGCCAGCAGCTATGGACAGCTATATAGCAATCAGCCCCAGCATTTT
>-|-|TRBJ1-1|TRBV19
CDSSWRTAATSAAFF
TGTGACAGTAGTTGGAGGACAGCCGCGACGTCGGCAGCTTTCTTT
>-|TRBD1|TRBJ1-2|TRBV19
CASIGRTGPVNGYTF
TGTGCCAGTATAGGCCGGACAGGGCCGGTTAATGGCTACACCTTC
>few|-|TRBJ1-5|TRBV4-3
CASSQDSLNQPQHF
TGCGCCAGCAGCCAGGACAGTTTAAATCAGCCCCAGCATTTT
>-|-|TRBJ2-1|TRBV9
CASSTRGAEQFF
TGTGCCAGCAGTACCCGAGGCGCGGAGCAGTTCTTC
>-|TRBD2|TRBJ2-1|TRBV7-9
CASSSAGTSGGASYNEQFF
TGTGCCAGCAGCTCGGCCGGGACTAGCGGGGGGGCCTCCTACAATGAGCAGTTCTTC
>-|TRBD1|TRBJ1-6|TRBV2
CASPEIGTAFSYNSPLHF
TGTGCCAGCCCTGAAATCGGGACAGCATTTTCCTATAATTCACCCCTCCACTTT
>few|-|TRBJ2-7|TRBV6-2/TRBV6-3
CASSPLGHQYEQYF
TGTGCCAGCAGCCCCCTGGGACACCAATACGAGCAGTACTTC
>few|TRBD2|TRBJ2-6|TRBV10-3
CAITGGAPSGANVLTF
TGTGCCATCACCGGGGGGGCCCCGTCCGGGGCCAACGTCCTGACTTTC
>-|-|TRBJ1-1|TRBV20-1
CSGDRRGPEAFF
TGCAGTGGCGACAGGCGTGGGCCTGAAGCTTTCTTT
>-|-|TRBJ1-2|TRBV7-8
CASSLRSLYGYTF
TGTGCCAGCAGCTTGCGTAGTCTTTATGGCTACACCTTC
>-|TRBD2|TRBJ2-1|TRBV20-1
CSGASGGYSDREQFF
TGCAGTGGGGCTAGCGGGGGGTACAGCGATCGTGAGCAGTTCTTC
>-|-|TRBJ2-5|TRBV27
CASSMSSRLETQYF
TGTGCCAGCAGCATGTCCTCTAGGTTGGAGACCCAGTACTTC
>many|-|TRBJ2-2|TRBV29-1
CSVVPRSGELFF
TGCAGCGTTGTCCCCAGAAGCGGGGAGCTGTTTTTT
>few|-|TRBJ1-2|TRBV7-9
CAELQEEGGSQNYGYTF
TGTGCTGAACTCCAGGAGGAGGGTGGCTCACAAAATTATGGCTACACCTTC
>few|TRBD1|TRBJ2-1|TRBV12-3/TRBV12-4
CASSGGGAYNEQFF
TGTGCCAGTTCAGGGGGCGGCGCCTACAATGAGCAGTTCTTC
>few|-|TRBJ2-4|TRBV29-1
CSVEARQNIQYF
TGCAGCGTTGAGGCCAGGCAAAACATTCAGTACTTC
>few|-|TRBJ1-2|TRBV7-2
CASSPKGYYGYTF
TGTGCCAGCAGTCCCAAAGGGTACTATGGCTACACCTTC
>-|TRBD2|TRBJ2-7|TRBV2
CASSEDKGLAAYEQYF
TGTGCCAGCAGTGAAGATAAGGGACTAGCGGCCTACGAGCAGTACTTC
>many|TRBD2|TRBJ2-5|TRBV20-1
CSAERLAGPQETQYF
TGCAGTGCTGAGCGACTAGCGGGGCCCCAAGAGACCCAGTACTTC
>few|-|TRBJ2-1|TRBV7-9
CASSLWTLGNEQFF
TGTGCCAGCAGCCTTTGGACCCTGGGCAATGAGCAGTTCTTC
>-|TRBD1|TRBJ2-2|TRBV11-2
CASSLAVRDRVSRNTGELFF
TGTGCCAGCAGCTTAGCAGTCCGGGACAGGGTTTCAAGGAACACCGGGGAGCTGTTTTTT
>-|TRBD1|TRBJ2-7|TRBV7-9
CASSSTGTEFSYEQYF
TGTGCCAGCAGCTCCACCGGGACAGAGTTCTCCTACGAGCAGTACTTC
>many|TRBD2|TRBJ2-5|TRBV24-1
CATSDRTSGGAGETQYF
TGTGCCACCAGTGATCGGACTAGCGGGGGGGCCGGAGAGACCCAGTACTTC
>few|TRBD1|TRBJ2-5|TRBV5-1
CASSPTVRTGVETQYF
TGCGCCAGCAGCCCGACTGTTAGGACAGGGGTGGAGACCCAGTACTTC
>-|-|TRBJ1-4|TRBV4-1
CASSQGSGRVNEKLFF
TGCGCCAGCAGCCAAGGTTCCGGCAGGGTTAATGAAAAACTGTTTTTT
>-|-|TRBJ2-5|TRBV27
CASSYGRGGGETQYF
TGTGCCAGCAGTTATGGCAGGGGAGGAGGAGAGACCCAGTACTTC
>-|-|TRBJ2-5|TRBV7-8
CASSLAHGGETQYF
TGTGCCAGCAGCCTAGCGCACGGAGGGGAGACCCAGTACTTC
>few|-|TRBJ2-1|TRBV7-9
CASSPRAAKGEQFF
TGTGCCAGCAGCCCAAGGGCTGCTAAGGGTGAGCAGTTCTTC
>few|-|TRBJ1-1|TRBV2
CASSHYGQTNTEAFF
TGTGCCAGCAGCCATTATGGACAGACTAACACTGAAGCTTTCTTT
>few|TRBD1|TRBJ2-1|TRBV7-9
CASSRTGGSSYNEQFF
TGTGCCAGCAGCCGCACAGGGGGGAGCTCCTACAATGAGCAGTTCTTC
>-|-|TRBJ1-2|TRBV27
CASSPHLGGTYGYTF
TGTGCCAGCAGTCCCCACTTGGGGGGCACCTATGGCTACACCTTC
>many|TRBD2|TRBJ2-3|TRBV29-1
CSVEDRSGVLDTQYF
TGCAGCGTTGAAGATCGTAGCGGGGTACTAGATACGCAGTATTTT
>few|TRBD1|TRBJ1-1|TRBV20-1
CSARHRTGRDAFF
TGCAGTGCTCGCCACAGGACAGGGAGGGACGCTTTCTTT
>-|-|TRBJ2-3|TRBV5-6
CASSLETAYTDTQYF
TGTGCCAGCAGCTTGGAGACGGCTTACACAGATACGCAGTATTTT